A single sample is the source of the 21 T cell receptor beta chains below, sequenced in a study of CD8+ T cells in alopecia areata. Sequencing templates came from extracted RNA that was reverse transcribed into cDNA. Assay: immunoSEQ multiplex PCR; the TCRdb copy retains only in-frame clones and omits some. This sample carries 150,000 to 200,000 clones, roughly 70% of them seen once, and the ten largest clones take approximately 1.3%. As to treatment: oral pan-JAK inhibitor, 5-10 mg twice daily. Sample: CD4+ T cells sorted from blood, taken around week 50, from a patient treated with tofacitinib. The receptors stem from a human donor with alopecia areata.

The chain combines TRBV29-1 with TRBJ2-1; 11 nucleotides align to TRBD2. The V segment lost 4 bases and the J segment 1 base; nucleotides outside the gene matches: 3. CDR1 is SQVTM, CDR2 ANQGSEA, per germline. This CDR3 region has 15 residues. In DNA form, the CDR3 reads TGCAGCGTTGCCACTAGCGGGGGATCCTACAATGAGCAGTTCTTC. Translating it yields CSVATSGGSYNEQFF.

CDR3 sequence (DNA): TGTGCCAGCAGTCCTCGGGACAGGGGTTCATGGGAGCAGTACTTC. This codes for CASSPRDRGSWEQYF. The chain has TRBV27 and TRBJ2-7; 10 bases agree with TRBD1. V was clipped by 5 bases and J by 7 bases; unmatched bases: 11. This CDR3 region has 15 residues. Germline lookup yields CDR1 MNHEY and CDR2 SMNVEV (reference sequence).

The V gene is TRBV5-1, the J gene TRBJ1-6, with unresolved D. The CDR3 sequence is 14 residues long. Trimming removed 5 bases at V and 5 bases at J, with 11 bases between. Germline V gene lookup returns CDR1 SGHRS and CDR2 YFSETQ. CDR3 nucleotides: TGCGCCAGCAGTCGAGCAGGAGATAATTCACCCCTCCACTTT. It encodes CASSRAGDNSPLHF.

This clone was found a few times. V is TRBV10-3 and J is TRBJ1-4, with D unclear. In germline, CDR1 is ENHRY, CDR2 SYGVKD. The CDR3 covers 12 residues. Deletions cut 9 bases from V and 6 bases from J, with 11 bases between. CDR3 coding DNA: TGTGCCATTTCAGGCGGGGATGAAAAACTGTTTTTT. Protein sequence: CAISGGDEKLFF.

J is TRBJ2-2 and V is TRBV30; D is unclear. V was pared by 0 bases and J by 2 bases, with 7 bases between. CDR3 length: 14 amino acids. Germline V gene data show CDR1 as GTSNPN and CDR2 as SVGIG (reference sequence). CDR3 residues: CAWSVLSNTGELFF. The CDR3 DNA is TGTGCCTGGAGTGTACTAAGTAACACCGGGGAGCTGTTTTTT.

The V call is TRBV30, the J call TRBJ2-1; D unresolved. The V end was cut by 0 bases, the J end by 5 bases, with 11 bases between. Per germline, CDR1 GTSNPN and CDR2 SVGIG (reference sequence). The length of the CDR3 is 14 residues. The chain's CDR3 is CAWSVGSLNNEQFF. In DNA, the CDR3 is TGTGCCTGGAGTGTGGGTTCCCTAAACAATGAGCAGTTCTTC.

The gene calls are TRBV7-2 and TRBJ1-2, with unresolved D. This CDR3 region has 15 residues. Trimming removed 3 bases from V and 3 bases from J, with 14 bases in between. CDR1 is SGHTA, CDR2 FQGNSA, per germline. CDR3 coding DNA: TGTGCCAGCAGCTTTGGCGGGGAACGGCACTATGGCTACACCTTC. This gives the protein CASSFGGERHYGYTF.

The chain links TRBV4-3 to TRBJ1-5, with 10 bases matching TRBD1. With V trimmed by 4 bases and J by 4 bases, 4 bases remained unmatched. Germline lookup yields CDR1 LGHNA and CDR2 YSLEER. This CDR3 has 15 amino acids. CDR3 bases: TGCGCCAGCAGCCCGGGGACAGGGGTAAATCAGCCCCAGCATTTT. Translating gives CASSPGTGVNQPQHF.

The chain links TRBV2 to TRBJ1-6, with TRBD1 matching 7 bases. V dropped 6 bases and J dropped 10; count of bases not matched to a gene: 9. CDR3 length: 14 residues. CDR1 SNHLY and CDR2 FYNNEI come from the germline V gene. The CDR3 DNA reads TGTGCCAGCAGCAACCCGGGACAGCCCTCACCCCTCCACTTT. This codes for CASSNPGQPSPLHF.

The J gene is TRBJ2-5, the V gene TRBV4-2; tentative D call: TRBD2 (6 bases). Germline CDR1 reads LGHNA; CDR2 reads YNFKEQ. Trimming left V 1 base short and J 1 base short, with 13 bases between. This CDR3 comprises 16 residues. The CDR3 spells CASSQGLRGTQETQYF. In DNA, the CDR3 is TGTGCCAGCAGCCAAGGCTTGCGGGGCACCCAAGAGACCCAGTACTTC.

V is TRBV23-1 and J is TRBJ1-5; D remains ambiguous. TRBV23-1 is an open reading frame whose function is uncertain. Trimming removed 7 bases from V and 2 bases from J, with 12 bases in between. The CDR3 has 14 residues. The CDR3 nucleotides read TGCGCCAGCACCCACGAGAGCGGCAATCAGCCCCAGCATTTT. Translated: CASTHESGNQPQHF.

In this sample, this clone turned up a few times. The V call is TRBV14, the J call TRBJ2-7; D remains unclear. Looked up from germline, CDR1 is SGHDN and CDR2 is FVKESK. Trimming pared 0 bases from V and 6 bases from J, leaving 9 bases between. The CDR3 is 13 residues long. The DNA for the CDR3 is TGTGCCAGCAGCCAAGATCCGCTAGGCGAGCAGTACTTC. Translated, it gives CASSQDPLGEQYF.

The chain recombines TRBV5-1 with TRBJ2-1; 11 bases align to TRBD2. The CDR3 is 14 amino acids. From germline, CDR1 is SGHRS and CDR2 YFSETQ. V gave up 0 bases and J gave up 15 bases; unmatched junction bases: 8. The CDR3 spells CASSLEASGGTVFF. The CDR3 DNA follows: TGCGCCAGCAGCTTGGAAGCTAGCGGGGGGACGGTGTTCTTC.

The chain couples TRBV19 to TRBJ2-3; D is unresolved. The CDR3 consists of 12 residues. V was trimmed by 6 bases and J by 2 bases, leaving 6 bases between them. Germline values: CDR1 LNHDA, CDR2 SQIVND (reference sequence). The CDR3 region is CASSLNTDTQYF. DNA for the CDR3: TGTGCCAGTAGCCTTAACACAGATACGCAGTATTTT.

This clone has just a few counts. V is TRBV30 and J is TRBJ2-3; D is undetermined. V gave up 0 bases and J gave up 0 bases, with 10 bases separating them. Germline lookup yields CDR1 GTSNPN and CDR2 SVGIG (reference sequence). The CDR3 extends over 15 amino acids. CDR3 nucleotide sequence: TGTGCCTGGAGTGTGTGGGGTTCTAGCACAGATACGCAGTATTTT. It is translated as CAWSVWGSSTDTQYF.

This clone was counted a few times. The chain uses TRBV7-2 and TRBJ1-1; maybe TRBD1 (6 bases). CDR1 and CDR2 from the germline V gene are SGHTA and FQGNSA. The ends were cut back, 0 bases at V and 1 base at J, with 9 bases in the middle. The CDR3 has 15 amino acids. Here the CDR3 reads CASSLAGGENTEAFF. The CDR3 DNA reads TGTGCCAGCAGCTTAGCTGGGGGCGAGAACACTGAAGCTTTCTTT.

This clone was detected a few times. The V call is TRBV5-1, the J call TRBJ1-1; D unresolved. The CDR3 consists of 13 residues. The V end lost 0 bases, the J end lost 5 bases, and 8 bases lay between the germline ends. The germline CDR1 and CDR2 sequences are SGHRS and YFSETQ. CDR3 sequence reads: CASSLEHFTEAFF. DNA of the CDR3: TGCGCCAGCAGCTTGGAACATTTTACTGAAGCTTTCTTT.

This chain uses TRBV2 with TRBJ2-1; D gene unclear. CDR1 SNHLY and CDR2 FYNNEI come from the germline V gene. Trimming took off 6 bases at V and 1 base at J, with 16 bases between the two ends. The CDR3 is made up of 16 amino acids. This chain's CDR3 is CASSQERGGSYNEQFF. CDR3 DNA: TGTGCCAGCAGCCAAGAGCGTGGCGGTTCCTACAATGAGCAGTTCTTC.

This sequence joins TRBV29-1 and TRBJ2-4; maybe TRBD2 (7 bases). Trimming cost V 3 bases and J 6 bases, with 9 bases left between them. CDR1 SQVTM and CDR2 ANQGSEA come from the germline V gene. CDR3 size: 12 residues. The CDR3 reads CSVEGGGNIQYF. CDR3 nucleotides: TGCAGCGTTGAGGGAGGGGGAAACATTCAGTACTTC.

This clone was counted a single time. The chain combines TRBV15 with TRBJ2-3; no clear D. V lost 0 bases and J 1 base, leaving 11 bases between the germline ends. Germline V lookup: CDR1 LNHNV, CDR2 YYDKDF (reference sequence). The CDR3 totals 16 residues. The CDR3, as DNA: TGTGCCACCAGCAGAGATTTACCCTCGGGCACAGATACGCAGTATTTT. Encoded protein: CATSRDLPSGTDTQYF.

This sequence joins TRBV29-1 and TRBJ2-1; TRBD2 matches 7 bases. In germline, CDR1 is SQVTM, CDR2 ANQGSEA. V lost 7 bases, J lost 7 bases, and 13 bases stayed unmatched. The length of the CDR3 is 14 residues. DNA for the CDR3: TGCAGCGGCCTCCCCGGGGGGTTGGGGAATGAGCAGTTCTTC. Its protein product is CSGLPGGLGNEQFF.